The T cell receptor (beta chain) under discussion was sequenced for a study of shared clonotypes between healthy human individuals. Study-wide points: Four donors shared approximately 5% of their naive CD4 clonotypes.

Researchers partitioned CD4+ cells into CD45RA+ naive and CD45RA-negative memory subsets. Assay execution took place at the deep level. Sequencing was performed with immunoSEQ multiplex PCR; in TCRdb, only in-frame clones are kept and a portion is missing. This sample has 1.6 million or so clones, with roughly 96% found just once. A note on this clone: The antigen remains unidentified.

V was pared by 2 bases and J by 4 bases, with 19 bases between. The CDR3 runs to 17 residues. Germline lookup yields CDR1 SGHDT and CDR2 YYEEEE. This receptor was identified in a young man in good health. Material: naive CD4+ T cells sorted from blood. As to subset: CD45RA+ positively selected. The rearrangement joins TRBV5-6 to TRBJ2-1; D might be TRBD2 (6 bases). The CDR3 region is CASSFLSVADVYNEQFF. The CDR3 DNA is TGTGCCAGCAGCTTTCTATCGGTAGCGGACGTTTACAATGAGCAGTTCTTC.